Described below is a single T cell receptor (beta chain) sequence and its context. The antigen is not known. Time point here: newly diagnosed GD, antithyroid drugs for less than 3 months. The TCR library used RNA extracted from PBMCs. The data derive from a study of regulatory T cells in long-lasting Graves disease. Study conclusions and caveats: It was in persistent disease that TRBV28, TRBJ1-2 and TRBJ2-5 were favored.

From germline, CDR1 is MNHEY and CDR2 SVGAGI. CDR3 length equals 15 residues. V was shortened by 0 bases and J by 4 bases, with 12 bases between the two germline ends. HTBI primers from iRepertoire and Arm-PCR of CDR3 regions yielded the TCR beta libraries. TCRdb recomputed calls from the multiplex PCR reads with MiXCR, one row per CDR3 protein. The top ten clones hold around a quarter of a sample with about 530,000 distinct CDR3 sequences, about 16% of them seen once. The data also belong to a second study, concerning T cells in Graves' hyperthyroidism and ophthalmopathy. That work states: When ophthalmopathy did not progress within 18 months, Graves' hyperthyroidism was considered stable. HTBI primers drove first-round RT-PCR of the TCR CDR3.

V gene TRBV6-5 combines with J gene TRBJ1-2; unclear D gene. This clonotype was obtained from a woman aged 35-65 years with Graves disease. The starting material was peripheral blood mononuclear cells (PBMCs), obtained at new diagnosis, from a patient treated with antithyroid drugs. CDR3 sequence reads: CASSYSSGEAYGYTF. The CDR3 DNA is TGTGCCAGCAGTTACTCGTCTGGGGAGGCCTATGGCTACACCTTC.